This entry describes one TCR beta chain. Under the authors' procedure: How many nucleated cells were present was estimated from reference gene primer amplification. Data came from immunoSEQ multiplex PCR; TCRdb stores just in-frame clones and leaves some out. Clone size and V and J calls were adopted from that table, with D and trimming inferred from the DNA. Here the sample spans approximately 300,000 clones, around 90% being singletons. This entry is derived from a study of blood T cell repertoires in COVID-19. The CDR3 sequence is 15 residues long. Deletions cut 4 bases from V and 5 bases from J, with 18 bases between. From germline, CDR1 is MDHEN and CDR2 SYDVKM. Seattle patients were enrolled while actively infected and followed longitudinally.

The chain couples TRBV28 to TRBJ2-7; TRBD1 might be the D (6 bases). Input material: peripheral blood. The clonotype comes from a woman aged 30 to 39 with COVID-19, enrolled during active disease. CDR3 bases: TGTGCCAGCAGTTCTCACTGGACAGCCCCCAACGAGCAGTACTTC. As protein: CASSSHWTAPNEQYF.